This entry describes one T cell receptor (beta chain). This entry is derived from a study of OX40 agonist ivuxolimab in advanced cancers. There are 15 residues in the CDR3. V shed 5 bases, J shed 0 bases, and the junction held 7 bases outside the gene matches. Germline loops: CDR1 SEHNR, CDR2 FQNEAQ (reference sequence). The method was immunoSEQ multiplex PCR; TCRdb's version includes in-frame clones alone and lacks a portion of them. The sample carries tens of thousands of clones, roughly 77% recorded once. This sequence joins TRBV7-9 and TRBJ2-7; TRBD1 matches at 7 bases. The clonotype comes from an adult with an advanced solid tumor such as melanoma, head and neck, liver or kidney cancer. This sample comprised CD4+ or CD8+ T cells sorted from blood, obtained in a trial of the OX40 agonist ivuxolimab. CDR3 loop: CASSPGQWSSYEQYF. CDR3 coding DNA: TGTGCCAGCAGCCCGGGACAGTGGAGCTCCTACGAGCAGTACTTC.